This passage covers 27 T cell receptor beta chains from one sample sequenced in a study of cytomegalovirus exposure and HLA in healthy donors. It was with 60 Vbeta and 13 Jbeta primers that the PCR ran. Profiled with immunoSEQ multiplex PCR; TCRdb holds only in-frame clones, not every one. This sample carries 100,000 to 150,000 clones, less than 90% of them seen once, and the ten largest clones take less than 2%. Sample: PBMCs. All receptors come from a middle-aged man in good health and CMV-seronegative.

Only a few counts were recorded for this clone. This sequence joins TRBV19 and TRBJ2-2, with 8 bases fitting TRBD2. Germline CDR1 LNHDA, CDR2 SQIVND (reference sequence). This CDR3 region has 14 residues. V was clipped by 5 bases and J by 7 bases; unmatched bases: 6. The CDR3 DNA is TGTGCCAGTAGTCTCGGGGGGGCCGGCGGGGAGCTGTTTTTT. Translation gives CASSLGGAGGELFF.

The chain employs TRBV2 and TRBJ1-2, with D tentatively TRBD1 (6 bases). Per the germline V gene, CDR1 is SNHLY and CDR2 is FYNNEI. This CDR3 has 14 residues. The V gene lost 3 bases and the J gene lost 4 bases, with 12 bases spanning the gap. CDR3 in amino acids: CASSDFQGIYGYTF. CDR3 DNA sequence: TGTGCCAGCAGTGATTTCCAGGGGATCTATGGCTACACCTTC.

The CDR3 bases are TGTGCCAGCAGCCAGACAGGGAACTATGGCTACACCTTC. Its protein is CASSQTGNYGYTF. This rearrangement joins TRBV7-2 to TRBJ1-2, with TRBD1 matching over 7 bases. Germline CDR1 and CDR2: SGHTA and FQGNSA. V was pared by 5 bases and J by 2 bases, with 2 bases of the junction left unmatched. The CDR3 extends over 13 amino acids.

This sequence joins TRBV7-9 and TRBJ1-4; TRBD1 agrees at 7 bases. In germline, CDR1 is SEHNR, CDR2 FQNEAQ (reference sequence). The CDR3 runs 18 residues. The ends lost 4 bases at V and 2 bases at J; junction bases unmatched: 13. As DNA, the CDR3 is TGTGCCAGCAGCTCGCCGCGGGCAGGGGGTATTACTAATGAAAAACTGTTTTTT. Translating gives CASSSPRAGGITNEKLFF.

V usage is TRBV30 and J usage is TRBJ2-1; 10 nucleotides line up with TRBD2. Germline V gene sequence: CDR1 GTSNPN, CDR2 SVGIG (reference sequence). Germline trimming cut 0 bases from V and 8 bases from J; bases unmatched to any gene: 10. The CDR3 has 16 amino acids. The CDR3 is CAWSVLVAGGSDEQFF. The CDR3 DNA reads TGTGCCTGGAGTGTACTAGTAGCGGGAGGTTCGGATGAGCAGTTCTTC. Full variable domain (missing parts from reference TRBV30 and TRBJ2-1): SQTIHQWPATLVQPVGSPLSLECTVEGTSNPNLYWYRQAAGRGLQLLFYSVGIGQISSEVPQNLSASRPQDRQFILSSKKLLLSDSGFYLCAWSVLVAGGSDEQFFGPGTRLTVL.

This clone came up a few times. Here the CDR3 DNA reads TGTGCCGAACGAGGTGGACAGAACATCCCCGGGGAGCTGTTTTTT. It translates to CAERGGQNIPGELFF. This sequence joins TRBV7-9 and TRBJ2-2; a weak D match, TRBD1 (6 bases). The V end lost 11 bases, the J end lost 6 bases, and 22 bases lay between the germline ends. Germline V gives CDR1 SEHNR, CDR2 FQNEAQ (reference sequence). This CDR3 is built from 15 residues. Supplemented by reference TRBV7-9 and TRBJ2-2, the full variable domain reads DTGVSQNPRHKITKRGQNVTFRCDPISEHNRLYWYRQTLGQGPEFLTYFQNEAQLEKSRLLSDRFSAERPKGSFSTLEIQRTEQGDSAMYLCAERGGQNIPGELFFGEGSRLTVL.

The chain links TRBV5-1 to TRBJ2-3, with D possibly being TRBD2 (6 bases). The CDR3 consists of 12 residues. Germline assignment: CDR1 SGHRS and CDR2 YFSETQ. V was clipped by 2 bases and J by 6 bases, with 7 bases between them. In DNA, the CDR3 is TGCGCCAGCAGCTTTGGGGGGGATACGCAGTATTTT. This gives the protein CASSFGGDTQYF.

This sequence joins TRBV5-1 and TRBJ2-7; 9 bases line up with TRBD1. J was trimmed by 6 bases and V by 0 bases; bases with no gene match: 4. Germline V CDR1 and CDR2: SGHRS, YFSETQ. CDR3 length: 14 amino acids. This chain's CDR3 is CASSLGDRASEQYF. The CDR3 coding sequence is TGCGCCAGCAGCTTGGGGGACAGGGCGAGCGAGCAGTACTTC.

V gene TRBV5-4 combines with J gene TRBJ2-2; tentative D call: TRBD1 (6 bases). There are 14 residues in the CDR3. The germline V and J ends were trimmed by 5 bases and 0 bases, with 8 bases remaining between them. Germline CDR1 reads SGHNT; CDR2 reads YYREEE (reference sequence). The CDR3 DNA sequence: TGTGCCAGCAGGGGACAAACGAACACCGGGGAGCTGTTTTTT. Translated, it gives CASRGQTNTGELFF.

In nucleotides, the CDR3 is TGTGCCAGCAGCTTGAGCGGGGGGCGGGAGACCCAGTACTTC. Residues: CASSLSGGRETQYF. V is TRBV5-4 and J is TRBJ2-5; TRBD2 matches at 9 bases. CDR3 length: 14 residues. Germline V CDR1 and CDR2: SGHNT, YYREEE (reference sequence). V gave up 1 base and J gave up 5 bases; unmatched junction bases: 3.

The chain combines TRBV18 with TRBJ2-7, with a tentative D call TRBD1 (6 bases). Germline CDR1 KGHSH, CDR2 LQKENI. The CDR3 covers 14 residues. V was clipped by 3 bases and J by 2 bases, with 11 bases between them. The CDR3 DNA sequence: TGTGCCAGCTCACCCCGGACAGCAACCTACGAGCAGTACTTC. This translates into CASSPRTATYEQYF.

This clone has just one count. This rearrangement joins TRBV9 to TRBJ2-1; a possible D gene is TRBD1 (6 bases). The CDR3 length is 14 residues. V shed 2 bases and J shed 9 bases, with 15 bases lying between them. CDR1 and CDR2 (germline): SGDLS, YYNGEE. In DNA form, the CDR3 reads TGTGCCAGCAGCGTCCCAGCGAGAGGGGGTGAGCAGTTCTTC. It codes for CASSVPARGGEQFF.

The V gene is TRBV9, the J gene TRBJ2-5; TRBD2 aligns across 8 bases. Germline trimming cut 3 bases from V and 1 base from J; bases unmatched to any gene: 5. The CDR3 consists of 15 residues. Germline CDR1 and CDR2: SGDLS and YYNGEE. DNA for the CDR3: TGTGCCAGCAGCGCAGGCGGGGGGCCCCAAGAGACCCAGTACTTC. Its protein is CASSAGGGPQETQYF.

The V gene is TRBV7-3, the J gene TRBJ2-1; 8 bases match TRBD1. With V trimmed by 5 bases and J by 13 bases, 19 bases remained unmatched. Germline values: CDR1 SGHTA, CDR2 FQGTGA. The length of the CDR3 is 16 residues. DNA of the CDR3: TGTGCCAGCAGCGTACGTCCGCAGACAGGGGCCGTCGAACAGTTCTTC. Residues: CASSVRPQTGAVEQFF.

V and J are TRBV2 and TRBJ2-5; 7 bases fit TRBD2. The junction had 8 bases not matched to a gene; V was cut back by 0 bases and J by 4 bases. The CDR3 is made up of 16 amino acids. Per the germline V gene, CDR1 is SNHLY and CDR2 is FYNNEI. Written as DNA, the CDR3 is TGTGCCAGCAGTGAAGCGTCCAGCGGGGATGGAGAGACCCAGTACTTC. Protein sequence: CASSEASSGDGETQYF.

The chain recombines TRBV27 with TRBJ2-7, with 8 bases aligning to TRBD2. The CDR3 is 16 residues long. Germline values: CDR1 MNHEY, CDR2 SMNVEV (reference sequence). Trimming removed 3 bases from V and 6 bases from J; junction bases left unmatched: 13. DNA of the CDR3: TGTGCCAGCAGTTTCGGCGCGGGGGGAATAACCTTCGAGCAGTACTTC. Residues: CASSFGAGGITFEQYF.

The J gene is TRBJ2-2, the V gene TRBV5-8, with 9 positions matching TRBD1. V shed 4 bases and J 4 bases; nucleotides not matched to a gene: 5. The CDR3 totals 15 residues. From germline, CDR1 is SGHTS and CDR2 YDEGEE. The CDR3 spells CASSHRDRVTGELFF. The CDR3, as DNA: TGTGCCAGCAGCCACCGGGACAGGGTCACCGGGGAGCTGTTTTTT. Combining the CDR3 with reference TRBV5-8 and TRBJ2-2 gives the whole variable domain EAGVTQSPTHLIKTRGQQATLRCSPISGHTSVYWYQQALGLGLQFLLWYDEGEERNRGNFPPRFSGRQFPNYSSELNVNALELEDSALYLCASSHRDRVTGELFFGEGSRLTVL.

The rearrangement joins TRBV10-3 to TRBJ1-5; 9 bases are a match to TRBD1. Germline CDR1 and CDR2: ENHRY and SYGVKD. The length of the CDR3 is 13 residues. V shed 8 bases, J shed 3 bases, and the junction held 2 bases outside the gene matches. The CDR3 DNA reads as TGTGCCATCCGGGACAGGGACAATCAGCCCCAGCATTTT. Its protein product is CAIRDRDNQPQHF.

The rearrangement uses TRBV6-1 and TRBJ2-7; D gene uncertain. This CDR3 has 13 residues. Trimming cost V 1 base and J 3 bases, with 7 bases left between them. CDR1 MNHNS and CDR2 SASEGT come from the germline V gene. CDR3 region: CASSEGRYYEQYF. CDR3 in DNA: TGTGCCAGCAGTGAAGGCAGGTACTACGAGCAGTACTTC.

The V and J genes are TRBV30 and TRBJ1-1; D gene ambiguous. The V gene's germline CDR1 is GTSNPN and CDR2 SVGIG (reference sequence). The CDR3 contains 17 residues. Trimming pared 2 bases from V and 5 bases from J, leaving 24 bases between. The CDR3 region has the DNA TGTGCCTGGAGTCCTCCCTTACCGGACGGGGAGGGTACTGAAGCTTTCTTT. Translating gives CAWSPPLPDGEGTEAFF.

The rearrangement uses TRBV12-5 and TRBJ2-2; possible D gene TRBD2, 6 bases. This CDR3 has 13 residues. With 1 base removed from V and 11 bases from J, the gap between germline ends came to 11 bases. Germline V CDR1 and CDR2: LGHNT, FRNRAP. The CDR3 DNA reads as TGTGCTAGTGGTTTGGAGGTGGGGGGAGAGCTGTTTTTT. It specifies CASGLEVGGELFF.

This rearrangement joins TRBV7-9 to TRBJ2-7; the match to TRBD2 covers 7 bases. J was trimmed by 9 bases and V by 5 bases; bases with no gene match: 7. CDR3 size: 12 residues. CDR1 and CDR2 (germline): SEHNR, FQNEAQ (reference sequence). The CDR3 region has the DNA TGTGCCAGCAGCATCCGGGGGGTAGGGCAGTACTTC. This sequence encodes CASSIRGVGQYF.

In this sample, this clone turned up a few times. V is TRBV13 and J is TRBJ1-2; possible D gene TRBD1, 6 bases. Trimming took off 0 bases at V and 3 bases at J, with 11 bases between the two ends. Germline V gene data show CDR1 as PRHDT and CDR2 as FYEKMQ (reference sequence). There are 15 residues in the CDR3. The CDR3, as DNA: TGTGCCAGCAGCTTAGGAGAGGGACAAGACTATGGCTACACCTTC. It encodes CASSLGEGQDYGYTF.

The V call is TRBV28, the J call TRBJ1-2, with TRBD1 as a possible D gene (6 bases). The V gene's germline CDR1 is MDHEN and CDR2 SYDVKM. CDR3 length equals 16 residues. Trimming removed 4 bases at V and 3 bases at J, with 18 bases between. CDR3: CASSSGTPAVDYGYTF. The CDR3 nucleotides read TGTGCCAGCAGTTCCGGGACACCCGCGGTTGACTATGGCTACACCTTC.

On this clone itself: One end of the junction varies from germline; a read error may be responsible. This sample includes further DNA sequences coding for the same CDR3. The chain has TRBV4-3 and TRBJ2-3; 13 positions match TRBD2. The CDR3 is 19 residues long. Germline assignment: CDR1 LGHNA and CDR2 YSLEER. The DNA of the CDR3 is TGCGCCAGTAGCCAAGATTTGACTAGCGGGGGGTACTACACAGATACGCAGTATTTT. Translating it yields CASSQDLTSGGYYTDTQYF.

The chain combines TRBV30 with TRBJ1-2; 8 nucleotides match TRBD1. Trimming at V came to 5 bases and at J to 0 bases, leaving 5 bases not matched to a gene. The CDR3 loop spans 14 amino acids. Germline CDR1 GTSNPN, CDR2 SVGIG (reference sequence). CDR3 bases: TGTGCCTGGGACCCGGGACAGGCTAACTATGGCTACACCTTC. Residues: CAWDPGQANYGYTF.

The chain is built from TRBV5-4 and TRBJ2-2; TRBD2 agrees at 9 bases. The germline CDR1 and CDR2 sequences are SGHNT and YYREEE (reference sequence). There are 16 residues in the CDR3. The V segment lost 3 bases and the J segment 0 bases; nucleotides outside the gene matches: 3. The CDR3 here is CASSSQREANTGELFF. As DNA, the CDR3 is TGTGCCAGCAGCTCCCAGCGGGAGGCGAACACCGGGGAGCTGTTTTTT.